This T cell receptor (beta chain) was captured in a study of Graves' ophthalmopathy and Graves' hyperthyroidism. Study observations and caveats: Blood also contained most of the expanded thyroid clonotypes above 0.001 frequency.

Worth noting for this clonotype: The target antigen is unknown.

CDR1 and CDR2 (germline): SQVTM, ANQGSEA. CDR3 length: 12 residues. With 8 bases removed from V and 0 bases from J, the gap between germline ends came to 8 bases. Eligible hyperthyroidism cases comprised new diagnoses of under 2 months' duration in individuals aged 18 to 65. Amplification of the TCR beta CDR3 regions used RNA transcripts (as template). The workflow started with a first-round RT-PCR run with HTBI primers and then moved on to a second-round multiplex PCR. TCRdb analysed the multiplex PCR reads with MiXCR anew, one entry per CDR3 protein. Among around 590,000 distinct CDR3 sequences listed, roughly 39% were seen once.

The sequenced sample consisted of peripheral blood or thyroid tissue (not recorded which). The V gene is TRBV29-1, the J gene TRBJ1-3; D call uncertain. This TCR derives from an adult man with Graves' hyperthyroidism. The CDR3 coding sequence is TGCAGCCCTCAGGTCTCTGGAAACACCATATATTTT. Residues: CSPQVSGNTIYF.